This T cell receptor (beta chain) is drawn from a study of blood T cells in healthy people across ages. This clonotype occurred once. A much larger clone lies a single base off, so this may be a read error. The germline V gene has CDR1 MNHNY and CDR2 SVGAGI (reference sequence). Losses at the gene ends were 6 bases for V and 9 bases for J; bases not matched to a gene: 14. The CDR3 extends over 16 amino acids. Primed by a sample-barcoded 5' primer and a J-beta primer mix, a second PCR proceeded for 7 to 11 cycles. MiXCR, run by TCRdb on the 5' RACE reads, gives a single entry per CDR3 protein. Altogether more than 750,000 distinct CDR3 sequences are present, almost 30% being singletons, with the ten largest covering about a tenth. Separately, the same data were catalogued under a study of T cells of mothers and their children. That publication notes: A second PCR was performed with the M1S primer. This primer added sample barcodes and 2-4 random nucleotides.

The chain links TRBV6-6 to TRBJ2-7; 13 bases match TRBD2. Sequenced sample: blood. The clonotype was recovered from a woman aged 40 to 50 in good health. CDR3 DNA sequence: TGTGCCAGCAGAGTACTAGCGGGGGGGGAGATACGAGGGCAGTACTTC. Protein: CASRVLAGGEIRGQYF.